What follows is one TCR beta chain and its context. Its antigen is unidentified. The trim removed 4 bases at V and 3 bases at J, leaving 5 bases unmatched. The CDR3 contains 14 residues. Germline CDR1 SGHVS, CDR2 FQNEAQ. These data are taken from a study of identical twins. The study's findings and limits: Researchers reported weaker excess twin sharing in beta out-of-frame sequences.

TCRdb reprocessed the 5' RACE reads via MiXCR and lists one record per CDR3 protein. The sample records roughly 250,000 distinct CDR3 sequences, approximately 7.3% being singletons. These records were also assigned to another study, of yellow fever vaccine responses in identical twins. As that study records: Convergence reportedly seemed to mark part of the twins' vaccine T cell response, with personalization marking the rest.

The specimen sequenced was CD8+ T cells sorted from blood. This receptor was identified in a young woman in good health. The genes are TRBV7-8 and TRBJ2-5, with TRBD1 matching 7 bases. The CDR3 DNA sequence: TGTGCCAGCAGCTCCCGGGACAGTAAAGAGACCCAGTACTTC. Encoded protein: CASSSRDSKETQYF.